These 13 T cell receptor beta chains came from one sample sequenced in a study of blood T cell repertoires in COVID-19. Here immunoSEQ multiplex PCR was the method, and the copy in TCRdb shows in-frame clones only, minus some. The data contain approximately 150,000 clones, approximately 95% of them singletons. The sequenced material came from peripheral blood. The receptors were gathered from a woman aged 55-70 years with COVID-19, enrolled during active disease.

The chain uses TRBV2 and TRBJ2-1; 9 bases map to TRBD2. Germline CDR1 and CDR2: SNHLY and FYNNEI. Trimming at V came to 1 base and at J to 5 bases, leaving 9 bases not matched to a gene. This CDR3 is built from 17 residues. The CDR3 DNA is TGTGCCAGCAGTGAAGGAACGGGGACTAGCTGGGACAATGAGCAGTTCTTC. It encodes CASSEGTGTSWDNEQFF.

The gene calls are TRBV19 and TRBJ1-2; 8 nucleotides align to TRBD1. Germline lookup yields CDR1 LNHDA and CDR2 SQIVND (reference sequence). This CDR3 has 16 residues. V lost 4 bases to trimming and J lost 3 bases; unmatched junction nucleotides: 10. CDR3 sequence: CASSTHPTGEYYGYTF. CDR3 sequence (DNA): TGTGCCAGTAGTACTCACCCGACAGGGGAGTACTATGGCTACACCTTC.

The CDR3 DNA reads TGTGCCAGCAGCCCTGGGGGCCCGGATACGCAGTATTTT. Amino acids: CASSPGGPDTQYF. The chain carries TRBV12-3 or TRBV12-4 and TRBJ2-3; D perhaps matches TRBD1 (6 bases). This CDR3 contains 13 residues. V was pared by 6 bases and J by 6 bases, with 13 bases between.

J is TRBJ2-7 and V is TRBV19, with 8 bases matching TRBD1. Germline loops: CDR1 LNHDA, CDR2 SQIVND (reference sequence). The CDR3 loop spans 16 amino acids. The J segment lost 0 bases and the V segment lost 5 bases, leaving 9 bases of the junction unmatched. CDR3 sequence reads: CASSDRGKSRSYEQYF. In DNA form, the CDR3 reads TGTGCCAGTAGTGACAGGGGAAAAAGCCGCTCCTACGAGCAGTACTTC.

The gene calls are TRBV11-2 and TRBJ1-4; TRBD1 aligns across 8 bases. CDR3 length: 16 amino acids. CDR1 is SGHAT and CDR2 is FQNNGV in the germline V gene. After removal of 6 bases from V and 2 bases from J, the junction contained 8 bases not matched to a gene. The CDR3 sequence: CASSLGQGGTNEKLFF. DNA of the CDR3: TGTGCCAGCAGTCTTGGACAGGGAGGGACTAATGAAAAACTGTTTTTT.

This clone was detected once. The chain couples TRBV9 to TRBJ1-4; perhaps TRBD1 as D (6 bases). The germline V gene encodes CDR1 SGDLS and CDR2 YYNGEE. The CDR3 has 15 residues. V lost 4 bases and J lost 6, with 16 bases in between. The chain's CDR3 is CASSLRDRYYEKLFF. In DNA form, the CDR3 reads TGTGCCAGCAGCCTTCGAGACAGGTATTATGAAAAACTGTTTTTT.

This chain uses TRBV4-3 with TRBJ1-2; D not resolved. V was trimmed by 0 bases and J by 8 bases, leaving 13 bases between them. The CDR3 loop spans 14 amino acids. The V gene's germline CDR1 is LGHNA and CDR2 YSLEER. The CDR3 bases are TGCGCCAGCAGCCAAGACAGGATCCTTTCGGGCTACACCTTC. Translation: CASSQDRILSGYTF.

The CDR3 here is CASSLYGSNQPQHF. DNA for the CDR3: TGTGCCAGCAGCTTATACGGTTCGAATCAGCCCCAGCATTTT. V usage is TRBV7-2 and J usage is TRBJ1-5, with D hard to call. This CDR3 spans 14 amino acids. Germline CDR1 SGHTA, CDR2 FQGNSA. Trimming pared 2 bases from V and 4 bases from J, leaving 9 bases between.

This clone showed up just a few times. The CDR3 nucleotides are TGTGCCAGTAGTACGAGACAGCCCCTTTTTGCAACTAATGAAAAACTGTTTTTT. Amino acids: CASSTRQPLFATNEKLFF. V gene TRBV19 combines with J gene TRBJ1-4, with D perhaps TRBD1 (5 bases). V gave up 4 bases and J gave up 0 bases, with 18 bases separating them. From germline, CDR1 is LNHDA and CDR2 SQIVND (reference sequence). The CDR3 consists of 18 residues. Full variable domain (rest looked up from reference TRBV19 and TRBJ1-4): DGGITQSPKYLFRKEGQNVTLSCEQNLNHDAMYWYRQDPGQGLRLIYYSQIVNDFQKGDIAEGYSVSREKKESFPLTVTSAQKNPTAFYLCASSTRQPLFATNEKLFFGSGTQLSVL.

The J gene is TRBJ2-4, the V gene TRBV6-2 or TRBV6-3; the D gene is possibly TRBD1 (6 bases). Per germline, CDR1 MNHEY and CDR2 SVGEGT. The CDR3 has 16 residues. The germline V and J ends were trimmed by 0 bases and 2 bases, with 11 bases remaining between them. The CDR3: CASSYSTQGTKNIQYF. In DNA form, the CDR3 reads TGTGCCAGCAGTTACTCGACCCAGGGGACCAAAAACATTCAGTACTTC.

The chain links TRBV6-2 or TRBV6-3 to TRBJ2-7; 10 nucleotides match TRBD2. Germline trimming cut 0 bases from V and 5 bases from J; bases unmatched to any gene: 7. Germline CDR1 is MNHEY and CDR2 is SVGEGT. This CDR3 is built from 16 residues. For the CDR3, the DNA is TGTGCCAGCAGTTACTCTAGCGGGGGGCCTTGGAACGAGCAGTACTTC. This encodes CASSYSSGGPWNEQYF.

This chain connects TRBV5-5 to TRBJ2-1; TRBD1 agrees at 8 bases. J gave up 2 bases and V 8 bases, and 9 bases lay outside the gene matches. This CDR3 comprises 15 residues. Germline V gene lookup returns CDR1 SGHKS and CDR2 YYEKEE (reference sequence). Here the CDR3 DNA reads TGTGCCAGTCTCCCGGACAGGGCAACCTACAATGAGCAGTTCTTC. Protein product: CASLPDRATYNEQFF. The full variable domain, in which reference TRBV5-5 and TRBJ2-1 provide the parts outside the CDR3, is DAGVTQSPTHLIKTRGQQVTLRCSPISGHKSVSWYQQVLGQGPQFIFQYYEKEERGRGNFPDRFSARQFPNYSSELNVNALLLGDSALYLCASLPDRATYNEQFFGPGTRLTVL.

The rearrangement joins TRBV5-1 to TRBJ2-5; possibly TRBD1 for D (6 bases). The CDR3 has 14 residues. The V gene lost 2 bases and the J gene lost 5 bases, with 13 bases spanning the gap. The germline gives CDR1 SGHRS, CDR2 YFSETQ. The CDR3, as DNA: TGCGCCAGCAGCTTTGGACAGAGAGTGGAGACCCAGTACTTC. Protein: CASSFGQRVETQYF.